This T cell receptor beta chain emerged from a study of T cell changes during pregnancy in multiple sclerosis. With 3 bases removed from V and 2 bases from J, the gap between germline ends came to 20 bases. Germline CDR1 and CDR2: SGDLS and YYNGEE. This CDR3 is 17 amino acids long. Assay used: immunoSEQ multiplex PCR; TCRdb lists only in-frame clones, some missing. The sample records 88,000 or so clones, roughly 94% being singletons. This clonotype originated in a female donor with multiple sclerosis, enrolled in a pregnancy study. The sample consisted of peripheral blood, taken before pregnancy. The chain links TRBV9 to TRBJ1-2; perhaps TRBD1 as D (6 bases). CDR3 DNA sequence: TGTGCCAGCAGCGCCAAGGATCGAGGGGGAGCAAACTATGGCTACACCTTC. Translating it yields CASSAKDRGGANYGYTF.